This T cell receptor beta chain was recorded in a study of cytomegalovirus exposure and HLA in healthy donors. Study-wide results and caveats: Reportedly, TCR beta sequences accurately predicted HLA-A and HLA-B alleles in most subjects. A later examination showed that TCR association rates differed by HLA locus, with DRB1 most and HLA-C fewest.

Among the donors, all were healthy bone marrow donors. The CDR3 loop spans 12 amino acids. The V gene's germline CDR1 is SEHNR and CDR2 FQNEAQ (reference sequence). Amplification used 60 Vbeta primers and 13 Jbeta primers. Method: immunoSEQ multiplex PCR; TCRdb's copy keeps in-frame clones and lacks some. Counted here are fewer than 120,000 clones, 79% occurring once; the ten biggest clones make up 5% to 8%. Concerning this clone itself: Its antigen is unknown. Relative to the germline gene, one junction end is altered; a read error may explain this. In the same sample, other DNA sequences code for this CDR3.

Sequencing used PBMCs. J is TRBJ2-1 and V is TRBV7-9, with a tentative D call TRBD2 (5 bases). This TCR was recovered from a man aged 30-40 years in good health and CMV-seropositive. DNA for the CDR3: TGTTCCAGCAGCTTAGGCGGGAATGAGCAGTTCTTC. It specifies CSSSLGGNEQFF.